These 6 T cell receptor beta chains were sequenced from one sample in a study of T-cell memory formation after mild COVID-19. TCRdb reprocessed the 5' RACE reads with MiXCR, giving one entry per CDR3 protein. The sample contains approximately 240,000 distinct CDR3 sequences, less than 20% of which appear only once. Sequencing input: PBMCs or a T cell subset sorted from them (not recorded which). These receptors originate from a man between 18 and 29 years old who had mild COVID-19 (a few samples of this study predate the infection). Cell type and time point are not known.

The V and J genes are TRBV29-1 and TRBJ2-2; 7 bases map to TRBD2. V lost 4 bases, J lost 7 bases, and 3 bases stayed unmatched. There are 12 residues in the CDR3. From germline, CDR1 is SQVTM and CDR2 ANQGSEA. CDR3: CSVARGDGELFF. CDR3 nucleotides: TGCAGCGTTGCCCGGGGGGACGGGGAGCTGTTTTTT.

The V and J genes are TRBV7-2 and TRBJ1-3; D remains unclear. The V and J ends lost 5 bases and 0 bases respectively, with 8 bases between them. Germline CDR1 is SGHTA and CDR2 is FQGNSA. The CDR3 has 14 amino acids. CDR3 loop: CASSTFSSGNTIYF. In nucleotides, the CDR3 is TGTGCCAGCAGCACGTTTTCCTCTGGAAACACCATATATTTT.

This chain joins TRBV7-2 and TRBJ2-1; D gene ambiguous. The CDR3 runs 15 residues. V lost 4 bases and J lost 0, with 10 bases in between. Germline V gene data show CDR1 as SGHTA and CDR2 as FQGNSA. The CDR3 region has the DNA TGTGCCAGCAGCTGGGGTCCGAGCTCCTACAATGAGCAGTTCTTC. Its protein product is CASSWGPSSYNEQFF.

The CDR3 reads CAWNRGKGYTF. The CDR3 region has the DNA TGTGCCTGGAACAGGGGGAAAGGCTACACCTTC. The chain carries TRBV30 and TRBJ1-2; 8 bases match TRBD1. V was clipped by 4 bases and J by 8 bases; unmatched bases: 3. Germline CDR1 GTSNPN, CDR2 SVGIG (reference sequence). The CDR3 covers 11 residues.

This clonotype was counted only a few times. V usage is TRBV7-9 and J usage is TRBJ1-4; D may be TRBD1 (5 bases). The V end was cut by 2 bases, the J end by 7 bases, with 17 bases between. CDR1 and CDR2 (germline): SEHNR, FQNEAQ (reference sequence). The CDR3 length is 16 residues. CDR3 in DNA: TGTGCCAGCAGCTTATCCCTCTCGGGGGAGGGTGAAAAACTGTTTTTT. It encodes CASSLSLSGEGEKLFF.

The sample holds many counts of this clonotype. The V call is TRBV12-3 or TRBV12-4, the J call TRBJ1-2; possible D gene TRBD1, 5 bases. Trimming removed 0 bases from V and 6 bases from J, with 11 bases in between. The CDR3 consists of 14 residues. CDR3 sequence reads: CASSLASGPHGYTF. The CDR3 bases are TGTGCCAGCAGTTTAGCATCGGGGCCCCATGGCTACACCTTC.